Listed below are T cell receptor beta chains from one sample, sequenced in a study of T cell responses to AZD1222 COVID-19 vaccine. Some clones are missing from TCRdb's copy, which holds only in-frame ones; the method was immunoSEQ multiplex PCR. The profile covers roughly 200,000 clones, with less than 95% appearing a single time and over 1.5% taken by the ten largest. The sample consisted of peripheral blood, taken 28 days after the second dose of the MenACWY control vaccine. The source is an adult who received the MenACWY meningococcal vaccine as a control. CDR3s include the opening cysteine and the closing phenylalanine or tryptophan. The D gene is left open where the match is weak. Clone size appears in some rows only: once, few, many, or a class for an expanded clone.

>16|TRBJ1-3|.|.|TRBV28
CASSPWSIELRNTIYF
TGTGCCAGCAGTCCGTGGTCAATTGAATTACGGAACACCATATATTTT
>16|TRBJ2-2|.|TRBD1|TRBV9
CASSVEGTGNTGELFF
TGTGCCAGCAGCGTAGAGGGGACAGGGAACACCGGGGAGCTGTTTTTT
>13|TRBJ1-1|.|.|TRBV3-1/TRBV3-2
CASSYWRAAEAFF
TGTGCCAGCAGCTATTGGAGGGCGGCTGAAGCTTTCTTT
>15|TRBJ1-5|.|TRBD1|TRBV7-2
CASSPPGQANQPQHF
TGTGCCAGCAGCCCCCCGGGACAGGCTAATCAGCCCCAGCATTTT
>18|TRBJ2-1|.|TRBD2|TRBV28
CASSFGPGLAGGHNEQFF
TGTGCCAGCAGTTTTGGGCCGGGACTAGCGGGAGGCCACAATGAGCAGTTCTTC
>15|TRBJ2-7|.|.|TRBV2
CASSPTPTPVGEQYF
TGTGCCAGCAGCCCCACCCCAACCCCCGTGGGCGAGCAGTACTTC
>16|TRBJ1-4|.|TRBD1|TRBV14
CASSQHFRDRDRKLFF
TGTGCCAGCAGCCAACACTTCCGGGACAGGGACCGAAAACTGTTTTTT
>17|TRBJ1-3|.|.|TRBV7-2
CASSFTQGFYSGNTIYF
TGTGCCAGCAGTTTTACTCAGGGGTTCTACTCTGGAAACACCATATATTTT
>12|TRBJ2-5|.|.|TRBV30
CAWSPNRETQYF
TGTGCCTGGAGTCCCAACCGGGAGACCCAGTACTTC
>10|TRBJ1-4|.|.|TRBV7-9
CASSSEKLFF
TGTGCCAGCAGCTCTGAAAAACTGTTTTTT
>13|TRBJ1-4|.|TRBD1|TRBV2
CASTRTGNEKLFF
TGTGCCAGCACGAGGACAGGGAATGAAAAACTGTTTTTT
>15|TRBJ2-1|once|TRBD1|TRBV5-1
CASSWQVGTGNEQFF
TGCGCCAGCAGCTGGCAAGTGGGGACAGGCAATGAGCAGTTCTTC